The rows below give T cell receptor beta chains drawn from one sample of a study of blood T cells in healthy people across ages. TCRdb passed the 5' RACE reads through MiXCR, listing each CDR3 protein once. Seen here are about 1.7 million distinct CDR3 sequences, roughly 30% observed once, and the top ten hold 7.7%. Source material: blood. The receptors stem from a woman in her twenties or thirties in good health. Each CDR3 is given with its conserved first and last residue. Fields, in order: J gene, D gene, V gene, CDR3 protein. D genes are given only for firm matches.

TRBJ2-7,TRBD1,TRBV28,CASSNSGTGTHEQYF
TRBJ1-1,-,TRBV12-3/TRBV12-4,CASSLTRQPTEAFF
TRBJ2-7,-,TRBV2,CAGRGQLMNKQYF
TRBJ2-2,-,TRBV4-3,CASSRGRRRSGERFF
TRBJ2-7,-,TRBV12-3/TRBV12-4,CASAGPGSYEQYF
TRBJ1-1,-,TRBV28,CASSLPSSLGRAETFF
TRBJ2-7,-,TRBV5-6,CASSVSRGGEQYF
TRBJ2-4,-,TRBV29-1,CSVEDTEVTKNIQYF
TRBJ2-1,TRBD2,TRBV11-3,CASSLGTSGTNEQFF
TRBJ2-1,-,TRBV15,CATSRKGSYNEQFF
TRBJ2-1,-,TRBV14,CASSQEGPVRNSDERFF
TRBJ2-5,TRBD2,TRBV7-9,CASSLRRGSETQYF
TRBJ2-7,-,TRBV25-1,CASSEYSTPYEQYF
TRBJ2-1,-,TRBV12-5,CASGLVLTGGPYYNEQFF
TRBJ1-1,TRBD1,TRBV5-5,CASSLVRDRACTEAFF
TRBJ1-4,TRBD1,TRBV5-1,CASSLSGTGVEKLFF
TRBJ2-7,TRBD2,TRBV20-1,CSAKPPGLAVYEQYF
TRBJ2-1,-,TRBV4-3,CASSFRDQGRNEQFF
TRBJ1-4,-,TRBV7-9,CASGGGEEKLFF
TRBJ1-3,-,TRBV18,CASSRSQGHENTIYF
TRBJ2-3,-,TRBV7-2,CAAQQGSSTDTQYF
TRBJ1-4,TRBD1,TRBV20-1,CSARSGGEKLFF
TRBJ2-7,TRBD2,TRBV5-5,CAGSWTSGRPPYF
TRBJ2-7,-,TRBV20-1,CSARRGADEQYF
TRBJ1-6,-,TRBV12-3/TRBV12-4,CASSLARVTPLHF
TRBJ1-2,-,TRBV6-1,CGVWGGYGYTF
TRBJ1-1,-,TRBV3-1,CASSQGVPWRGTEAFF
TRBJ2-4,-,TRBV20-1,CSARSAKNIQYF
TRBJ2-3,TRBD2,TRBV5-1,CASSSGLAGTSTDTQYF
TRBJ1-2,-,TRBV11-2,CASSPDLGYGYTF
TRBJ2-1,TRBD2,TRBV12-3/TRBV12-4,CASSYSGRDHNEQFF
TRBJ2-4,-,TRBV18,CASSPSWGNNIQYF
TRBJ1-1,TRBD1,TRBV7-9,CASSTLDRGNTEAFF
-,TRBD2,TRBV18,CASSPSGAGVVETQYF
TRBJ2-7,TRBD1,TRBV18,CASSPPGQEYEQYF
TRBJ2-7,TRBD2,TRBV6-5,CASRPRGGYTYEQYF
TRBJ2-1,TRBD1,TRBV5-1,CASSLVSGGYNEQFF
TRBJ1-5,-,TRBV2,CASSHDRRTQHF
TRBJ2-1,-,TRBV11-2,CASSWLGSGYNEQFF
TRBJ2-7,-,TRBV20-1,CSARAGTLPYEQYF
TRBJ2-1,-,TRBV29-1,CSVKGSSYNEQFF